This note documents a single TCR beta chain sequence. Its target is not known. A much more abundant neighbour one base away suggests this may be a read error. This specimen belongs to a study of spatial heterogeneity in lung cancer. At the level of the study: Detection consistently yielded more beta chains than alpha chains. Findings of the study overall: Expanded tumor TCRs that were ubiquitous appeared in blood more at resection than follow-up.

All TCR cDNA molecules were individually tagged with a unique molecular identifier. One entry per CDR3 protein results from TCRdb running MiXCR on the 5' RACE reads. The sample has 49,000 or so distinct CDR3 sequences; 12% are singletons. V was pared by 6 bases and J by 4 bases, with 13 bases between. This CDR3 has 12 amino acids. CDR1 SQVTM and CDR2 ANQGSEA come from the germline V gene. As to time point: sample taken at primary tumor resection. Frozen PBMC, nontumor lung or tumor provided whole RNA, which was sequenced unsorted. Here the sequenced sample was PBMCs, taken at surgery. The TCR sequence derives from a female donor with early-stage non-small cell lung cancer. V is TRBV29-1 and J is TRBJ2-7; perhaps D is TRBD1 or TRBD2 (5 bases each). The CDR3 sequence: CSVTGAEYEQYF. Here the CDR3 DNA reads TGCAGCGTAACCGGGGCGGAATACGAGCAGTACTTC.